This is a list of T cell receptor beta chains from one sample in a study of early T cells in non-severe SARS-CoV-2 infection. One entry per CDR3 protein, called by TCRdb with MiXCR from the 5' RACE reads. This table has approximately 69,000 distinct CDR3 sequences, about 9% appearing once. Specimen: whole blood. Receptors were obtained from an adult who was a healthcare worker with PCR-confirmed SARS-CoV-2 infection or an uninfected control (not recorded which). Both conserved end residues are part of each CDR3. Clone size, where shown, is once, few, many, or a class for clones that have expanded.

j_call,v_call,clone_size,cdr3_aa
TRBJ2-1,TRBV5-1,many,CASSIDSGRDEQFF
TRBJ2-7,TRBV20-1,many,CSAWTSGGDEQYF
TRBJ2-7,TRBV3-1,few,CASSLRYEQYF
TRBJ2-2,TRBV6-2/TRBV6-3,-,CASTSPVPQQANTGELFF
TRBJ2-6,TRBV24-1,-,CATSASGSGANVLTF
TRBJ2-7,TRBV20-1,many,CSASGGASGEQYF
TRBJ2-3,TRBV7-2,-,CASSLGGTQYF
TRBJ1-1,TRBV12-5,many,CASGLAQDREAFF
TRBJ2-2,TRBV9,-,CASSATTDTGELFF
TRBJ2-1,TRBV11-2,many,CASSLGARGNEQFF
TRBJ2-2,TRBV28,few,CASSSRLGAGELFF
TRBJ2-1,TRBV5-6,-,CASSSVINEQFF
TRBJ2-5,TRBV7-9,many,CASSLELQQETQYF
TRBJ2-5,TRBV6-1,few,CACRDFQETQYF
TRBJ2-5,TRBV12-3/TRBV12-4,-,CASLPWDYQETQYF
TRBJ1-2,TRBV20-1,few,CSARDGQNYGYTF
TRBJ2-1,TRBV14,many,CASSLLSSSYNEQFF
TRBJ2-2,TRBV19,many,CASSPDGIAGELFF
TRBJ2-3,TRBV20-1,-,CSANPWDTQYF
TRBJ2-2,TRBV30,many,CAWRKGTTNTGELFF
TRBJ2-1,TRBV7-3,few,CASSPRSTGKPEQFF
TRBJ2-1,TRBV7-9,-,CASSPNEDVQFF
TRBJ2-1,TRBV11-1,-,CASSLRREGKHNEQFF
TRBJ2-7,TRBV27,-,CASKKDSYNSYEQYF
TRBJ2-1,TRBV7-3,-,CASSPTPAGGINEQFF
TRBJ2-3,TRBV29-1,-,CSVEVRGQFTDTQYF
TRBJ2-3,TRBV18,-,CASSPPASGTDTQYF
TRBJ1-5,TRBV10-3,few,CAISQQGSNQPQHF
TRBJ2-7,TRBV4-2,-,CASSSGQGASYEQYF
TRBJ2-3,TRBV11-2,-,CASSQPTDTQYF
TRBJ2-3,TRBV2,-,CASSVGTTVTDTQYF
TRBJ2-1,TRBV24-1,few,CATSDASGGADEQFF
TRBJ2-5,TRBV20-1,many,CSAKLRETGVQETQYF